This passage covers 25 T cell receptor beta chains from one sample sequenced in a study of control samples from healthy donors and cancer patients. This table comes from immunoSEQ multiplex PCR, and its TCRdb copy is limited to in-frame clones, with some not included. The table has about 170,000 clones, 85% to 90% seen once; the top ten hold approximately 12%. Material: blood. The receptors come from a man aged 25-40 years in good health.

V gene TRBV5-1 combines with J gene TRBJ2-1, with D maybe TRBD2 (6 bases). The CDR3 covers 16 residues. CDR1 SGHRS and CDR2 YFSETQ come from the germline V gene. The germline V and J ends were trimmed by 4 bases and 4 bases, with 18 bases remaining between them. CDR3: CASSRFFGGNYNEQFF. CDR3 nucleotides: TGCGCCAGCAGCCGTTTCTTCGGCGGGAATTACAATGAGCAGTTCTTC.

The rearrangement joins TRBV11-2 to TRBJ2-1, with TRBD2 as a possible D gene (5 bases). Germline V lookup: CDR1 SGHAT, CDR2 FQNNGV. Trimming pared 8 bases from V and 1 base from J, leaving 6 bases between. This CDR3 is 12 amino acids long. CDR3 nucleotide sequence: TGTGCCAGCGGAGGATCCTACAATGAGCAGTTCTTC. Translating it yields CASGGSYNEQFF.

The V and J genes are TRBV7-3 and TRBJ2-2, with a weak D call TRBD2 (7 bases). The CDR3 loop spans 16 amino acids. With 0 bases removed from V and 7 bases from J, the gap between germline ends came to 15 bases. Germline V gene sequence: CDR1 SGHTA, CDR2 FQGTGA. The CDR3 DNA reads as TGTGCCAGCAGCTTAACTGCGGGGGCAAGGGGCGGGGAGCTGTTTTTT. Its protein product is CASSLTAGARGGELFF.

The gene calls are TRBV28 and TRBJ1-4; 8 nucleotides match TRBD1. V was clipped by 6 bases and J by 3 bases; unmatched bases: 6. This CDR3 is built from 15 residues. Germline V lookup: CDR1 MDHEN, CDR2 SYDVKM. This chain's CDR3 is CASRTRGQSNEKLFF. In DNA form, the CDR3 reads TGTGCCAGCAGGACCAGGGGGCAGTCTAATGAAAAACTGTTTTTT.

The chain links TRBV7-2 to TRBJ2-7; possible D gene TRBD2, 5 bases. The CDR3 sequence is 14 residues long. From germline, CDR1 is SGHTA and CDR2 FQGNSA. The ends were cut back, 5 bases at V and 3 bases at J, with 14 bases in the middle. The CDR3 coding sequence is TGTGCCAGCAGCCCAAGCGGTGGCATCTACGAGCAGTACTTC. Encoded protein: CASSPSGGIYEQYF.

The chain is built from TRBV15 and TRBJ1-2; D not resolved. Trimming removed 4 bases at V and 8 bases at J, with 17 bases between. Germline CDR1 and CDR2: LNHNV and YYDKDF (reference sequence). This CDR3 comprises 14 residues. As DNA, the CDR3 is TGTGCCACCAGCACACTAACAGACGTCCAGGGCTACACCTTC. Translation: CATSTLTDVQGYTF.

This clone has just a few counts. The chain has TRBV28 and TRBJ2-2; D is ambiguous. The CDR3 consists of 14 residues. Germline V gene data show CDR1 as MDHEN and CDR2 as SYDVKM. Trimming removed 1 base at V and 1 base at J, with 4 bases between. The CDR3 protein is CASSLSLNTGELFF. CDR3 nucleotides: TGTGCCAGCAGTTTATCTTTGAACACCGGGGAGCTGTTTTTT.

This clone was seen a handful of times. The gene calls are TRBV29-1 and TRBJ1-2, with 7 bases lining up with TRBD1. There are 12 residues in the CDR3. V shed 7 bases and J 2 bases; nucleotides not matched to a gene: 4. Per germline, CDR1 SQVTM and CDR2 ANQGSEA. The CDR3, as DNA: TGCAGCGCCGAACAGGGGAACTATGGCTACACCTTC. This gives the protein CSAEQGNYGYTF.

This chain links TRBV6-5 with TRBJ1-5; D gene ambiguous. Germline V gives CDR1 MNHEY, CDR2 SVGAGI. With 5 bases removed from V and 0 bases from J, the gap between germline ends came to 8 bases. This CDR3 contains 14 residues. CDR3 DNA sequence: TGTGCCAGCAGTCCGACCGGTAGCAATCAGCCCCAGCATTTT. As protein: CASSPTGSNQPQHF.

The rearrangement links TRBV19 to TRBJ1-5; D gene uncertain. Germline CDR1 and CDR2: LNHDA and SQIVND (reference sequence). V lost 7 bases, J lost 0 bases, and 19 bases lay in between. The CDR3 has 17 residues. The CDR3, as DNA: TGTGCCAGTAACAAGGGTCCGACCGGGCATAGCAATCAGCCCCAGCATTTT. The encoded protein is CASNKGPTGHSNQPQHF.

CDR3 coding DNA: TGTGCCAGCAGCCTCGGACAGTCAGTCACTGAAGCTTTCTTT. Translating it yields CASSLGQSVTEAFF. J is TRBJ1-1 and V is TRBV3-1 (or the pseudogene TRBV3-2); tentative D call: TRBD1 (6 bases). This CDR3 comprises 14 residues. Germline CDR1 LGHDT, CDR2 YNNKEL (reference sequence). V gave up 4 bases and J gave up 4 bases, with 13 bases separating them.

The chain employs TRBV5-1 and TRBJ1-4; D ambiguous. The CDR3 contains 13 residues. The V gene lost 0 bases and the J gene lost 3 bases, with 3 bases spanning the gap. The germline V gene has CDR1 SGHRS and CDR2 YFSETQ. CDR3 bases: TGCGCCAGCAGCTTGGCCCCTAATGAAAAACTGTTTTTT. It translates to CASSLAPNEKLFF.

The V gene is TRBV27, the J gene TRBJ2-3, with D perhaps TRBD2 (6 bases). Germline lookup yields CDR1 MNHEY and CDR2 SMNVEV (reference sequence). This CDR3 comprises 15 residues. Trimming shortened V by 3 bases and J by 3 bases, and 13 bases separated the two germline ends. The CDR3, as DNA: TGTGCCAGCAGTTTGACTCCGCGGGGAACAGATACGCAGTATTTT. Translating gives CASSLTPRGTDTQYF.

The chain recombines TRBV7-9 with TRBJ1-5, with TRBD1 as a possible D gene (6 bases). CDR3 length: 14 residues. Deletions cut 5 bases from V and 3 bases from J, with 11 bases between. In germline, CDR1 is SEHNR, CDR2 FQNEAQ (reference sequence). The chain's CDR3 is CASSHSGDNQPQHF. As DNA, the CDR3 is TGTGCCAGCAGCCATTCAGGGGACAATCAGCCCCAGCATTTT.

The chain has TRBV5-1 and TRBJ2-5; no clear D. Deletions cut 5 bases from V and 1 base from J, with 15 bases between. CDR3 size: 15 residues. The germline V gene encodes CDR1 SGHRS and CDR2 YFSETQ. CDR3 residues: CASSPKFGFQETQYF. CDR3 DNA: TGCGCCAGCAGTCCAAAATTTGGGTTCCAAGAGACCCAGTACTTC.

The genes are TRBV28 and TRBJ1-1, with 10 nucleotides matching TRBD1. V gave up 7 bases and J gave up 2 bases; unmatched junction bases: 10. Germline CDR1 MDHEN, CDR2 SYDVKM. The CDR3 spans 16 residues. Here the CDR3 reads CASTFTGTGDNTEAFF. The CDR3, as DNA: TGTGCCAGCACTTTTACCGGGACAGGGGACAACACTGAAGCTTTCTTT.

The chain uses TRBV7-6 and TRBJ1-1, with TRBD1 matching over 7 bases. The CDR3 sequence is 16 residues long. CDR1 and CDR2 (germline): SGHVS, FNYEAQ. The ends lost 5 bases at V and 1 base at J; junction bases unmatched: 10. This CDR3 is CASSLSSGTENTEAFF. The CDR3 DNA follows: TGTGCCAGCAGCCTCTCCTCCGGGACAGAGAACACTGAAGCTTTCTTT.

V and J are TRBV4-1 and TRBJ1-5; TRBD1 is a possible D gene (5 bases). CDR3 length: 14 amino acids. Deletions cut 5 bases from V and 5 bases from J, with 13 bases between. CDR1 is MGHRA and CDR2 is YSYEKL in the germline V gene. Here the CDR3 DNA reads TGCGCCAGCAGCGAAGGGGAAGAATATCAGCCCCAGCATTTT. Translation: CASSEGEEYQPQHF.

The chain recombines TRBV5-4 with TRBJ1-3, with 7 positions matching TRBD1. With V trimmed by 6 bases and J by 0 bases, 9 bases remained unmatched. Per the germline V gene, CDR1 is SGHNT and CDR2 is YYREEE (reference sequence). This CDR3 region has 16 residues. Here the CDR3 DNA reads TGTGCCAGCAAAACCACAGGGGCCTCCTCTGGAAACACCATATATTTT. This sequence encodes CASKTTGASSGNTIYF.

The chain is built from TRBV13 and TRBJ2-5, with no clear D. Germline CDR1 PRHDT, CDR2 FYEKMQ (reference sequence). Trimming took 3 bases from V and 1 from J, leaving 9 bases between them. The CDR3 length is 14 residues. CDR3 nucleotide sequence: TGTGCCAGCAGCTTTTCGTCGATCCAAGAGACCCAGTACTTC. As protein: CASSFSSIQETQYF.

The genes are TRBV9 and TRBJ2-5, with 10 bases matching TRBD2. The germline V gene encodes CDR1 SGDLS and CDR2 YYNGEE. V was pared by 5 bases and J by 2 bases, with 9 bases of the junction left unmatched. This CDR3 comprises 16 residues. DNA of the CDR3: TGTGCCAGCAGTCGAGCAGCGGGGGGGTTACAAGAGACCCAGTACTTC. This sequence encodes CASSRAAGGLQETQYF.

The CDR3 spells CAISESLAAMQDTQYF. In DNA, the CDR3 is TGTGCCATCAGTGAGTCCCTAGCGGCAATGCAAGATACGCAGTATTTT. The J gene is TRBJ2-3, the V gene TRBV10-3; 7 nucleotides align to TRBD2. The CDR3 has 16 residues. CDR1 and CDR2 from the germline V gene are ENHRY and SYGVKD. After removal of 0 bases from V and 5 bases from J, the junction contained 8 bases not matched to a gene.

The rearrangement links TRBV9 to TRBJ2-3; 11 bases are shared with TRBD1. Trimming cost V 10 bases and J 3 bases; bases outside gene matches: 4. Germline V gives CDR1 SGDLS, CDR2 YYNGEE. CDR3 length: 13 amino acids. The CDR3 sequence is CAGGQGATDTQYF. The CDR3 DNA is TGTGCCGGCGGACAGGGGGCAACAGATACGCAGTATTTT. Together with reference TRBV9 and TRBJ2-3, the CDR3 gives the full variable domain: DSGVTQTPKHLITATGQRVTLRCSPRSGDLSVYWYQQSLDQGLQFLIQYYNGEERAKGNILERFSAQQFPDLHSELNLSSLELGDSALYFCAGGQGATDTQYFGPGTRLTVL.

The V and J genes are TRBV7-3 and TRBJ2-5, with 10 nucleotides matching TRBD1. With 5 bases clipped from V and 5 bases from J, the junction kept 5 bases outside the gene matches. Germline CDR1 and CDR2: SGHTA and FQGTGA. The CDR3 has 14 residues. The CDR3 sequence: CASSLDRGRETQYF. DNA for the CDR3: TGTGCCAGCAGCCTCGACAGGGGGCGGGAGACCCAGTACTTC.

The genes are TRBV27 and TRBJ1-6, with D tentatively TRBD1 (5 bases). CDR3 length equals 17 residues. Germline lookup yields CDR1 MNHEY and CDR2 SMNVEV (reference sequence). V shed 7 bases and J shed 1 base, with 17 bases lying between them. CDR3 nucleotides: TGTGCCAGCAAATCACAGGCCAGGGCGTCCTATAATTCACCCCTCCACTTT. Its protein is CASKSQARASYNSPLHF.